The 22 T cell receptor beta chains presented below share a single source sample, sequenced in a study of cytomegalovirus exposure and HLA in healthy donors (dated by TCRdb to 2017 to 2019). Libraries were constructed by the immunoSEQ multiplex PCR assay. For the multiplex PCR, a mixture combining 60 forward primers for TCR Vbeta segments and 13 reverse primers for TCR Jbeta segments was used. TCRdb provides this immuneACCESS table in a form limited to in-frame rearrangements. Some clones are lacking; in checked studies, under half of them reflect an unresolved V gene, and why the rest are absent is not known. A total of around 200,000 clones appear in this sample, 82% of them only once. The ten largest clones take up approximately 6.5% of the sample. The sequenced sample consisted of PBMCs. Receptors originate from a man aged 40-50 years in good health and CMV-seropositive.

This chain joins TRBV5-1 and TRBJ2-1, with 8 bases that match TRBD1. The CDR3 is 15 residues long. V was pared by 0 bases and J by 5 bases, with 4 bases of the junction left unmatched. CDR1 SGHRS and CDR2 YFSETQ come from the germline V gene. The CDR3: CASSLVQGAHNEQFF. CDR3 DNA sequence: TGCGCCAGCAGCTTGGTTCAGGGGGCTCACAATGAGCAGTTCTTC.

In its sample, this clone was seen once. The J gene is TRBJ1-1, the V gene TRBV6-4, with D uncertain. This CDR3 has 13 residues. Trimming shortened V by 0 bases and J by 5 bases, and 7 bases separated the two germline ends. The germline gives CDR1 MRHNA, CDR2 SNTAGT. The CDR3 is CASSDSGKTEAFF. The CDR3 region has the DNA TGTGCCAGCAGTGACTCCGGGAAAACTGAAGCTTTCTTT.

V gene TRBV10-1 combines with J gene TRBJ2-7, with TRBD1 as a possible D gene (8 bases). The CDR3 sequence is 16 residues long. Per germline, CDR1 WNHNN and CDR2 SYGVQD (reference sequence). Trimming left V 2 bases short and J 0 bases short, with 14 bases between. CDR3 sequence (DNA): TGCGCCAGCAGTGAGCTGGACAGGGAGGGCTCCTACGAGCAGTACTTC. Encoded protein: CASSELDREGSYEQYF.

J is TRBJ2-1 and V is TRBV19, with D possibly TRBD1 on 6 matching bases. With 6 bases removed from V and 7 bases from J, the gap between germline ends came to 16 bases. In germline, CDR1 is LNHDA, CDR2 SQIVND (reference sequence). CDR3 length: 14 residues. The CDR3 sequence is CASRKGERSNEQFF. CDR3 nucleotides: TGTGCCAGTAGAAAGGGGGAGAGGTCAAATGAGCAGTTCTTC. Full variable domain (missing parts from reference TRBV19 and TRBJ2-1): DGGITQSPKYLFRKEGQNVTLSCEQNLNHDAMYWYRQDPGQGLRLIYYSQIVNDFQKGDIAEGYSVSREKKESFPLTVTSAQKNPTAFYLCASRKGERSNEQFFGPGTRLTVL.

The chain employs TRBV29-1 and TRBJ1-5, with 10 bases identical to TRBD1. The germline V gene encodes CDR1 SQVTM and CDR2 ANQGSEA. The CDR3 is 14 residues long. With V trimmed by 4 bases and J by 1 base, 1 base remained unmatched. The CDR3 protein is CSVGGQGSNQPQHF. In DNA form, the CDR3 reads TGCAGCGTTGGGGGACAGGGGAGCAATCAGCCCCAGCATTTT.

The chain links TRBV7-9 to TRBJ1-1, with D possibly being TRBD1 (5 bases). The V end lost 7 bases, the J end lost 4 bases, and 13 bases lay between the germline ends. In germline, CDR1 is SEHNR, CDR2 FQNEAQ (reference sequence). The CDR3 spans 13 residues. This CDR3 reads CASILGGGTEAFF. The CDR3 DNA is TGTGCCAGCATTTTAGGCGGGGGCACTGAAGCTTTCTTT.

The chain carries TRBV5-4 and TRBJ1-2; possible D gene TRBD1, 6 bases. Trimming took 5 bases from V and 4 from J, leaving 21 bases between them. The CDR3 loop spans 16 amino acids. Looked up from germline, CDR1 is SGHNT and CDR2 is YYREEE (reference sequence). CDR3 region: CASRRGGSQGGYGYTF. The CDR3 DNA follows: TGTGCCAGCAGGAGGGGGGGTAGCCAGGGCGGCTATGGCTACACCTTC.

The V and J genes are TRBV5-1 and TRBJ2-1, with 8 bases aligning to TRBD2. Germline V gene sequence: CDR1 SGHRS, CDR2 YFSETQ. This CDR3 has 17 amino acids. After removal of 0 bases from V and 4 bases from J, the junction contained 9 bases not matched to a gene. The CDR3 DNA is TGCGCCAGCAGCTTGGATTCGGGAGCGGGAGCTTACAATGAGCAGTTCTTC. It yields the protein CASSLDSGAGAYNEQFF. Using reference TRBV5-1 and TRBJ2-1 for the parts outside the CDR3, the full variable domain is KAGVTQTPRYLIKTRGQQVTLSCSPISGHRSVSWYQQTPGQGLQFLFEYFSETQRNKGNFPGRFSGRQFSNSRSEMNVSTLELGDSALYLCASSLDSGAGAYNEQFFGPGTRLTVL.

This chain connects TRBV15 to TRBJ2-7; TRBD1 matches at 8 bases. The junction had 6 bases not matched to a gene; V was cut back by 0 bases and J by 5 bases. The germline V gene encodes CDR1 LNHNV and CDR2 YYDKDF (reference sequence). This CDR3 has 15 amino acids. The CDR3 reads CATSRDQLTGDEQYF. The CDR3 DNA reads TGTGCCACCAGCAGAGATCAGCTGACAGGGGACGAGCAGTACTTC.

The CDR3 is CASSLVGSDSYEQYF. In nucleotides, the CDR3 is TGCGCCAGCAGCCTGGTAGGGAGCGACTCCTACGAGCAGTACTTC. The gene calls are TRBV4-1 and TRBJ2-7; tentative D call: TRBD2 (5 bases). Germline V lookup: CDR1 MGHRA, CDR2 YSYEKL. The CDR3 has 15 amino acids. V shed 4 bases and J shed 0 bases, with 13 bases lying between them.

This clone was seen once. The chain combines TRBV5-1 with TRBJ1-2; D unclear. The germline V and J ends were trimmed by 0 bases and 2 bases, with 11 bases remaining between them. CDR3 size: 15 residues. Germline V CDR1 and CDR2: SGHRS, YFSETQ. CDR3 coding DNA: TGCGCCAGCAGCTTGGAGGCAGGAGGAAACTATGGCTACACCTTC. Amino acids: CASSLEAGGNYGYTF.

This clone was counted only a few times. Here the CDR3 DNA reads TGTGCCAGCAGTTTACCCGGGACAGTCTACAATGAGCAGTTCTTC. The encoded protein is CASSLPGTVYNEQFF. The chain joins TRBV27 to TRBJ2-1, with 7 bases fitting TRBD1. Germline V gene data show CDR1 as MNHEY and CDR2 as SMNVEV (reference sequence). The CDR3 length is 15 residues. The ends lost 2 bases at V and 3 bases at J; junction bases unmatched: 4.

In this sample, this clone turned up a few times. Here the CDR3 reads CASSLPSGTDTQYF. In DNA form, the CDR3 reads TGTGCCAGCAGTTTACCGTCAGGTACAGATACGCAGTATTTT. V usage is TRBV27 and J usage is TRBJ2-3, with D unclear. In germline, CDR1 is MNHEY, CDR2 SMNVEV (reference sequence). CDR3 length equals 14 residues. With 2 bases removed from V and 3 bases from J, the gap between germline ends came to 9 bases.

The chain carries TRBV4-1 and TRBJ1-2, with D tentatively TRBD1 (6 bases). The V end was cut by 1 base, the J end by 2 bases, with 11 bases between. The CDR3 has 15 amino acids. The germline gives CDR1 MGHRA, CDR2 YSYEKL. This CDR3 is CASSQAEGQNYGYTF. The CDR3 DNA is TGCGCCAGCAGCCAAGCTGAGGGACAAAACTATGGCTACACCTTC.

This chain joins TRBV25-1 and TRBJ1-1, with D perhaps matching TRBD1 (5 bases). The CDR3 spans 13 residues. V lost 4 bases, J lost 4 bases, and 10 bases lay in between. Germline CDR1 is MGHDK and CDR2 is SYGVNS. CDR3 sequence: CASSVVGGTEAFF. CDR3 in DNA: TGTGCCAGCAGTGTCGTCGGGGGCACTGAAGCTTTCTTT.

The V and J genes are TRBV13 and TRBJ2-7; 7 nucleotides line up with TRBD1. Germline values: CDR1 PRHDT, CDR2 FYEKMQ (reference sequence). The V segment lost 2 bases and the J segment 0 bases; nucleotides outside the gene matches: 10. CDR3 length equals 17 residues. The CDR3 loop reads CASSLSGSGTDSYEQYF. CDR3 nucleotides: TGTGCCAGCAGCTTAAGTGGTTCCGGGACAGACTCCTACGAGCAGTACTTC.

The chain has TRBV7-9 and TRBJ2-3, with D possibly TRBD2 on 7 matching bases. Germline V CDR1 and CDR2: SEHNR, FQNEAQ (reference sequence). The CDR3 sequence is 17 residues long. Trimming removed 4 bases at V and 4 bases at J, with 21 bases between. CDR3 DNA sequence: TGTGCCAGCAGCTCCCCGTGGGGGGGCGCCTCCGCAGATACGCAGTATTTT. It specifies CASSSPWGGASADTQYF.

As DNA, the CDR3 is TGTGCCAGCACCAGGGGGGACTATGAGCAGTTCTTC. Translation: CASTRGDYEQFF. The chain has TRBV6-1 and TRBJ2-1; tentative D call: TRBD1 (7 bases). Germline-derived CDR1 and CDR2 are MNHNS and SASEGT. The CDR3 is made up of 12 amino acids. Deletions cut 7 bases from V and 8 bases from J, with 12 bases between.

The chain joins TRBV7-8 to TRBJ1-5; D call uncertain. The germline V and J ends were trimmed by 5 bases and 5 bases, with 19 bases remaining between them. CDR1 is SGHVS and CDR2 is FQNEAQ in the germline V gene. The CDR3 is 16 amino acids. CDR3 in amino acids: CASSPGRSTADQPQHF. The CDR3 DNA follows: TGTGCCAGCAGCCCCGGGAGATCCACAGCCGATCAGCCCCAGCATTTT. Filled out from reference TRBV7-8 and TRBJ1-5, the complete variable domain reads GAGVSQSPRYKVAKRGQDVALRCDPISGHVSLFWYQQALGQGPEFLTYFQNEAQLDKSGLPSDRFFAERPEGSVSTLKIQRTQQEDSAVYLCASSPGRSTADQPQHFGDGTRLSIL.

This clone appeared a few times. The CDR3 DNA follows: TGTGCCAGTGGACAGGGGGCGGGAACCGGGGAGCTGTTTTTT. Protein sequence: CASGQGAGTGELFF. The rearrangement uses TRBV7-3 and TRBJ2-2, with 11 bases lining up with TRBD1. Germline V gene lookup returns CDR1 SGHTA and CDR2 FQGTGA. The CDR3 runs 14 residues. V dropped 9 bases and J dropped 5; count of bases not matched to a gene: 5.

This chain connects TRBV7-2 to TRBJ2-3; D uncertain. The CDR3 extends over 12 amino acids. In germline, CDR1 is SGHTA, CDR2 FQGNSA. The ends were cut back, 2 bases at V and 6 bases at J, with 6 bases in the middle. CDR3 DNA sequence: TGTGCCAGCAGCTTATTCAGGGATACGCAGTATTTT. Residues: CASSLFRDTQYF.

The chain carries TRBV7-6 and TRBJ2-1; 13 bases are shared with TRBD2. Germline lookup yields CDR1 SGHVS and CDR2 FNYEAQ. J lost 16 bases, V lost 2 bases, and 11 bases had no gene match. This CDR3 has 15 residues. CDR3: CASSLKAGTSGADFF. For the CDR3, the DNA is TGTGCCAGCAGCTTAAAGGCCGGGACTAGCGGGGCGGACTTCTTC.